These 30 T cell receptor beta chains came from one sample sequenced in a study of early T cells in non-severe SARS-CoV-2 infection. TCRdb used MiXCR to reprocess the 5' RACE reads, holding one entry per CDR3 protein. The repertoire holds 50,000 to 70,000 distinct CDR3 sequences, with 12% as singletons. What was sequenced was whole blood. The receptors originated from an adult who was a healthcare worker with PCR-confirmed SARS-CoV-2 infection or an uninfected control (not recorded which).

This clonotype was picked up many times. V gene TRBV11-3 combines with J gene TRBJ2-2, with D maybe TRBD1 (5 bases). V shed 5 bases and J shed 8 bases, with 12 bases lying between them. The CDR3 length is 13 residues. The germline V gene encodes CDR1 SGHNT and CDR2 YENEEA. The CDR3 spells CASSISPGGELFF. DNA for the CDR3: TGTGCCAGCAGCATAAGTCCAGGGGGGGAGCTGTTTTTT.

This clonotype has a handful of counts. In DNA form, the CDR3 reads TGTGCCAGCAGTTACCATTCCGGGACAGACATCAATGAAAAACTGTTTTTT. It is translated as CASSYHSGTDINEKLFF. The gene calls are TRBV6-5 and TRBJ1-4; TRBD1 matches 7 bases. The J segment lost 5 bases and the V segment lost 2 bases, leaving 11 bases of the junction unmatched. Germline V gene lookup returns CDR1 MNHEY and CDR2 SVGAGI. The CDR3 is made up of 17 amino acids.

The sample holds many counts of this clonotype. This rearrangement joins TRBV29-1 to TRBJ2-1; D remains unclear. Between the trimmed V and J ends, which lost 2 bases and 5 bases, there was a span of 10 bases. Germline CDR1 is SQVTM and CDR2 is ANQGSEA. The CDR3 extends over 13 amino acids. The CDR3 region has the DNA TGCAGCGTTGAAAAGTGGGCAAACAATGAGCAGTTCTTC. Amino acids: CSVEKWANNEQFF.

This clonotype was seen more than once but under ten times. The J gene is TRBJ2-7, the V gene TRBV5-1; 9 nucleotides agree with TRBD1. CDR1 is SGHRS, CDR2 YFSETQ, per germline. The CDR3 spans 14 residues. V dropped 3 bases and J dropped 3; count of bases not matched to a gene: 4. This CDR3 reads CASSSGTGIYEQYF. The DNA of the CDR3 is TGCGCCAGCAGCTCCGGGACAGGGATCTACGAGCAGTACTTC.

This clonotype was found many times. Mismatch with germline at one junction end may stem from a read error. The rearrangement links TRBV27 to TRBJ2-7; D uncertain. The CDR3 length is 9 residues. The germline CDR1 and CDR2 sequences are MNHEY and SMNVEV (reference sequence). Written as DNA, the CDR3 is TGTGCCAGCAGGTTCCCCCCCCTCTTC. Translating gives CASRFPPLF.

In its sample, this clonotype was seen many times. This sequence joins TRBV11-2 and TRBJ2-1; tentative D call: TRBD1 (5 bases). CDR1 is SGHAT and CDR2 is FQNNGV in the germline V gene. The CDR3 has 14 residues. The V gene lost 5 bases and the J gene lost 0 bases, with 8 bases spanning the gap. The chain's CDR3 is CASSMQGSYNEQFF. In DNA, the CDR3 is TGTGCCAGCAGCATGCAGGGCTCCTACAATGAGCAGTTCTTC.

Many counts were recorded for this clonotype. The chain couples TRBV5-5 to TRBJ2-7; D gene unclear. The CDR3 runs 14 residues. The germline gives CDR1 SGHKS, CDR2 YYEKEE (reference sequence). Trimming pared 2 bases from V and 2 bases from J, leaving 11 bases between. Here the CDR3 reads CASSFGSAAYEQYF. For the CDR3, the DNA is TGTGCCAGCAGCTTCGGCAGTGCCGCCTACGAGCAGTACTTC.

This rearrangement joins TRBV29-1 to TRBJ1-2, with a possible D match to TRBD1 (6 bases). Between the trimmed V and J ends, which lost 6 bases and 3 bases, there was a span of 14 bases. The CDR3 sequence is 13 residues long. CDR1 SQVTM and CDR2 ANQGSEA come from the germline V gene. The DNA of the CDR3 is TGCAGCGTACATGAGGGGGGCTACTATGGCTACACCTTC. Encoded protein: CSVHEGGYYGYTF.

CDR3 loop: CASSQDLIGTAGYTF. CDR3 DNA sequence: TGTGCCAGCAGCCAAGATCTTATTGGGACAGCAGGCTACACCTTC. The chain uses TRBV4-2 and TRBJ1-2, with 7 bases that match TRBD1. The CDR3 consists of 15 residues. Germline-derived CDR1 and CDR2 are LGHNA and YNFKEQ. J gave up 8 bases and V 0 bases, and 9 bases lay outside the gene matches.

This rearrangement joins TRBV18 to TRBJ1-2; weak D call: TRBD1 (5 bases). Per the germline V gene, CDR1 is KGHSH and CDR2 is LQKENI. V was cut by 3 bases and J by 0 bases, with 11 bases left in between. There are 15 residues in the CDR3. CDR3 in amino acids: CASSPETATNYGYTF. The CDR3 DNA reads as TGTGCCAGCTCACCGGAGACAGCGACTAACTATGGCTACACCTTC.

At least ten counts were recorded for this clonotype. This sequence joins TRBV6-2 or TRBV6-3 and TRBJ2-1; D call uncertain. V lost 6 bases to trimming and J lost 6 bases, with 12 bases between them. CDR3 length: 13 amino acids. Germline V gene data show CDR1 as MNHEY and CDR2 as SVGEGT. CDR3: CASSIEVGNEQFF. DNA for the CDR3: TGTGCCAGCAGCATCGAGGTCGGCAATGAGCAGTTCTTC.

This rearrangement joins TRBV7-9 to TRBJ1-1, with D uncertain. Germline CDR1 SEHNR, CDR2 FQNEAQ (reference sequence). V was shortened by 7 bases and J by 8 bases, with 11 bases between the two germline ends. The CDR3 covers 11 residues. In DNA form, the CDR3 reads TGTGCCAGCACCTCCGCAGGAGAAGCTTTCTTT. This codes for CASTSAGEAFF.

Only a few counts were recorded for this clonotype. The chain couples TRBV28 to TRBJ2-2; perhaps TRBD1 as D (6 bases). This CDR3 is 15 amino acids long. Trimming took off 7 bases at V and 0 bases at J, with 12 bases between the two ends. Germline loops: CDR1 MDHEN, CDR2 SYDVKM. In DNA, the CDR3 is TGTGCCAGCACCGTGGACAGACCGAACACCGGGGAGCTGTTTTTT. Amino acids: CASTVDRPNTGELFF.

The V gene is TRBV19, the J gene TRBJ2-7; possibly TRBD1 or TRBD2 for D (5 bases each). The germline gives CDR1 LNHDA, CDR2 SQIVND (reference sequence). CDR3 length: 14 residues. The V end lost 5 bases, the J end lost 5 bases, and 16 bases lay between the germline ends. The CDR3 region has the DNA TGTGCCAGTAGTGGGAGTGGTATGGGGGACGAGCAGTACTTC. This gives the protein CASSGSGMGDEQYF.

This clonotype occurred a few times. This chain links TRBV12-3 or TRBV12-4 with TRBJ1-5; 8 bases are a match to TRBD1. This CDR3 spans 16 amino acids. V dropped 3 bases and J dropped 3; count of bases not matched to a gene: 7. CDR3 DNA sequence: TGTGCCAGCAGTTTGGCCGGACAGGGTCCCAATCAGCCCCAGCATTTT. Protein: CASSLAGQGPNQPQHF.

The genes are TRBV11-1 and TRBJ1-1, with D hard to call. The germline CDR1 and CDR2 sequences are SGHAT and FQDESV (reference sequence). V lost 4 bases to trimming and J lost 1 base, with 10 bases between them. This CDR3 has 14 residues. The CDR3 DNA reads TGTGCCAGCAGCTCCGTCGCGGGGAACACTGAAGCTTTCTTT. This codes for CASSSVAGNTEAFF.

This clonotype was found a few times. The chain has TRBV30 and TRBJ2-7; TRBD1 agrees at 7 bases. Germline CDR1 is GTSNPN and CDR2 is SVGIG (reference sequence). V lost 4 bases and J lost 0; bases outside the gene matches: 3. CDR3 size: 13 residues. The CDR3, as DNA: TGTGCCTGGATGGGACAGAGCTCCTACGAGCAGTACTTC. This encodes CAWMGQSSYEQYF.

This clonotype has a count of ten or more. This chain uses TRBV6-2 or TRBV6-3 with TRBJ2-7; D remains ambiguous. CDR1 is MNHEY and CDR2 is SVGEGT in the germline V gene. There are 13 residues in the CDR3. The germline V and J ends were trimmed by 6 bases and 6 bases, with 15 bases remaining between them. Written as DNA, the CDR3 is TGTGCCAGCAGCCGGACCCTCTTAGTCGAGCAGTACTTC. It translates to CASSRTLLVEQYF.

This clonotype was seen only a few times. This chain's CDR3 is CASRIQGMNTEAFF. CDR3 sequence (DNA): TGTGCCAGCAGGATACAGGGCATGAACACTGAAGCTTTCTTT. V usage is TRBV3-1 and J usage is TRBJ1-1, with a possible D match to TRBD1 (6 bases). CDR1 LGHDT and CDR2 YNNKEL come from the germline V gene (reference sequence). This CDR3 contains 14 residues. Trimming pared 6 bases from V and 0 bases from J, leaving 11 bases between.

This clonotype was counted ten times or more. The rearrangement uses TRBV11-2 and TRBJ2-1; the D gene is possibly TRBD2 (6 bases). This CDR3 contains 15 residues. The V and J ends lost 5 bases and 2 bases respectively, with 13 bases between them. Germline assignment: CDR1 SGHAT and CDR2 FQNNGV. The CDR3 bases are TGTGCCAGCAGCCCTTGGGGCGGGACCTACAATGAGCAGTTCTTC. This gives the protein CASSPWGGTYNEQFF.

The rearrangement uses TRBV12-3 or TRBV12-4 and TRBJ2-1; 7 bases line up with TRBD1. The CDR3 runs to 14 residues. Losses at the gene ends were 3 bases for V and 5 bases for J; bases not matched to a gene: 4. CDR3 residues: CASSFYRGDNEQFF. CDR3 DNA: TGTGCCAGCAGTTTTTACAGGGGCGACAATGAGCAGTTCTTC.

This clonotype was observed a handful of times. The chain employs TRBV9 and TRBJ2-7; no firm D call. The germline gives CDR1 SGDLS, CDR2 YYNGEE. The CDR3 contains 14 residues. The V end was cut by 0 bases, the J end by 2 bases, with 9 bases between. CDR3 sequence: CASSVAGETYEQYF. Here the CDR3 DNA reads TGTGCCAGCAGCGTAGCTGGGGAAACCTACGAGCAGTACTTC.

V and J are TRBV7-2 and TRBJ2-3; 8 nucleotides line up with TRBD2. J lost 4 bases, V lost 6 bases, and 12 bases had no gene match. Looked up from germline, CDR1 is SGHTA and CDR2 is FQGNSA. There are 16 residues in the CDR3. CDR3 loop: CASRIGFGGAPDTQYF. The CDR3, as DNA: TGTGCCAGCAGGATAGGATTCGGGGGGGCTCCAGATACGCAGTATTTT.

Many counts were recorded for this clonotype. This chain uses TRBV19 with TRBJ1-3; D gene ambiguous. Germline V lookup: CDR1 LNHDA, CDR2 SQIVND (reference sequence). This CDR3 has 15 residues. With 3 bases removed from V and 0 bases from J, the gap between germline ends came to 9 bases. For the CDR3, the DNA is TGTGCCAGTAGTATCTCCGTATCCTCTGGAAACACCATATATTTT. Amino acids: CASSISVSSGNTIYF.

This clonotype was recorded a few times. The rearrangement joins TRBV7-6 to TRBJ2-5, with D perhaps matching TRBD1 (5 bases). CDR1 is SGHVS, CDR2 FNYEAQ, per germline. The V gene lost 8 bases and the J gene lost 0 bases, with 13 bases spanning the gap. This CDR3 spans 14 amino acids. Here the CDR3 reads CASHNGAYQETQYF. CDR3 coding DNA: TGTGCCAGCCACAATGGGGCGTACCAAGAGACCCAGTACTTC.

The chain employs TRBV27 and TRBJ2-2; possibly TRBD1 or TRBD2 for D (6 bases each). V gave up 0 bases and J gave up 6 bases, with 14 bases separating them. Germline CDR1 MNHEY, CDR2 SMNVEV (reference sequence). The length of the CDR3 is 16 residues. The CDR3 loop reads CASSLSPGGLSGELFF. As DNA, the CDR3 is TGTGCCAGCAGTTTATCGCCTGGGGGGCTTTCCGGGGAGCTGTTTTTT.

This clonotype was counted only a few times. The chain recombines TRBV5-1 with TRBJ2-1; D assignment may be TRBD1 or TRBD2 (5 bases each). The germline gives CDR1 SGHRS, CDR2 YFSETQ. This CDR3 contains 14 residues. The V end was cut by 5 bases, the J end by 6 bases, with 15 bases between. The CDR3 DNA is TGCGCCAGCAGAACCTCCGGGGCACTCAATGAGCAGTTCTTC. This translates into CASRTSGALNEQFF.

This clonotype was recorded a few times. J is TRBJ2-7 and V is TRBV11-2; 8 bases align to TRBD2. The CDR3 extends over 16 amino acids. Germline lookup yields CDR1 SGHAT and CDR2 FQNNGV. The V gene end was trimmed by 5 bases and the J gene end by 4 bases; junction bases not matched to a gene: 13. CDR3 sequence: CASSNPRLRGEYEQYF. In DNA form, the CDR3 reads TGTGCCAGCAGCAACCCCCGGTTGCGGGGGGAATACGAGCAGTACTTC.

This clonotype was counted ten times or more. The V gene is TRBV7-6, the J gene TRBJ2-3; D call uncertain. The CDR3 is 14 amino acids. Germline V gene lookup returns CDR1 SGHVS and CDR2 FNYEAQ. V lost 6 bases and J lost 4, with 14 bases in between. The DNA for the CDR3 is TGTGCCAGCAGTCCTTTCAGACAAGCAGATACGCAGTATTTT. It codes for CASSPFRQADTQYF. The full variable domain, rest sourced from reference TRBV7-6 and TRBJ2-3, is GAGVSQSPRYKVTKRGQDVALRCDPISGHVSLYWYRQALGQGPEFLTYFNYEAQQDKSGLPNDRFSAERPEGSISTLTIQRTEQRDSAMYRCASSPFRQADTQYFGPGTRLTVL.

The genes are TRBV12-3 or TRBV12-4 and TRBJ1-1, with TRBD1 matching over 8 bases. The CDR3 is 15 residues long. The trim removed 7 bases at V and 4 bases at J, leaving 11 bases unmatched. The CDR3 DNA is TGTGCCAGCATGAGGTCAGGCAGGGGGCCCACTGAAGCTTTCTTT. It codes for CASMRSGRGPTEAFF.